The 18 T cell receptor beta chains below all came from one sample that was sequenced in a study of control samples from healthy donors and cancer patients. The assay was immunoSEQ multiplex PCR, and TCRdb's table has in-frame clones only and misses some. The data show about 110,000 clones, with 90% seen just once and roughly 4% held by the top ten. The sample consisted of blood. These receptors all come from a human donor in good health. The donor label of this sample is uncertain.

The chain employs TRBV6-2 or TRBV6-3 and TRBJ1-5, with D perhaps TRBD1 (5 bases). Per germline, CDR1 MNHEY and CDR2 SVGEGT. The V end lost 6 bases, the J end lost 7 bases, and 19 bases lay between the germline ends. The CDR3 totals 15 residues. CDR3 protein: CASSPPGGVGQPQHF. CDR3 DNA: TGTGCCAGCAGCCCCCCCGGGGGGGTAGGACAGCCCCAGCATTTT.

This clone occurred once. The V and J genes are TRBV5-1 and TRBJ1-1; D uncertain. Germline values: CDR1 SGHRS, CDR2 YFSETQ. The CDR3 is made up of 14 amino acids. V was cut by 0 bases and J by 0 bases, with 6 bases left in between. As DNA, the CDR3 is TGCGCCAGCAGCTTGGAGGGTATGAACACTGAAGCTTTCTTT. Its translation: CASSLEGMNTEAFF.

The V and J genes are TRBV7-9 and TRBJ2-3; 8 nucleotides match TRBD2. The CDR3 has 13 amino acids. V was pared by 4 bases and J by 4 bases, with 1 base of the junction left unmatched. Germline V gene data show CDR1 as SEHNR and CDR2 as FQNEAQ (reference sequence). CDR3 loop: CASSSTSADTQYF. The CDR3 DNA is TGTGCCAGCAGCTCGACTAGCGCAGATACGCAGTATTTT.

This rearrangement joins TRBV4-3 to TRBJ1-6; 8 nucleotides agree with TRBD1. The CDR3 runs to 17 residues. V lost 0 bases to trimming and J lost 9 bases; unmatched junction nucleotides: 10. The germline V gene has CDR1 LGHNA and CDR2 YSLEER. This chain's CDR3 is CASSQDLPGQVGSPLHF. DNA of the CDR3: TGCGCCAGCAGCCAAGATTTACCGGGACAGGTTGGTTCACCCCTCCACTTT.

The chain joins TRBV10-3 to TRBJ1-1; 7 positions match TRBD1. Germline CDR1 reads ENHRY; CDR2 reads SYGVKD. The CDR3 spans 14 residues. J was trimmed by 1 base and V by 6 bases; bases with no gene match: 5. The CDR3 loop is CAISQGQPNTEAFF. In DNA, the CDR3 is TGTGCCATCAGCCAGGGACAGCCGAACACTGAAGCTTTCTTT.

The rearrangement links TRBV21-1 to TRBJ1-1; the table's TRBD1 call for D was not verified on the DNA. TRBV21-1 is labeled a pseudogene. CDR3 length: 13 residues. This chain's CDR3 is CASSTLLATEAFF. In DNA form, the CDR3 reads TGTGCCAGCAGCACCCTGCTGGCCACTGAAGCTTTCTTT.

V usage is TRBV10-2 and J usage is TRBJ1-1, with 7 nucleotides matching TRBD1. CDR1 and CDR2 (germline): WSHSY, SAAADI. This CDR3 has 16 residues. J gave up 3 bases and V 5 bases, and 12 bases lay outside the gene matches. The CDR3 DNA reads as TGCGCCAGCAGTTCATCCTACAGGGGCCGGGACACTGAAGCTTTCTTT. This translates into CASSSSYRGRDTEAFF.

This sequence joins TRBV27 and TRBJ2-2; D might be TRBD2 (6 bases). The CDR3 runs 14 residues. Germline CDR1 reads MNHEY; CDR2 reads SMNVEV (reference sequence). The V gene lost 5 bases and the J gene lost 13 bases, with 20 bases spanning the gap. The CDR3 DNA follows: TGTGCCAGCAGTCCTCCGGGAGCCCGGACGGGGCTGTTTTTT. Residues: CASSPPGARTGLFF.

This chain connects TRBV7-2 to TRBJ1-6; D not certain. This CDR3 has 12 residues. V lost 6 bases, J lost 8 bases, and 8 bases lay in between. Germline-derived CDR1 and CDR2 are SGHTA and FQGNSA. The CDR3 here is CASSSGYSPLHF. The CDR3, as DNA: TGTGCCAGCAGTTCTGGCTATTCACCCCTCCACTTT.

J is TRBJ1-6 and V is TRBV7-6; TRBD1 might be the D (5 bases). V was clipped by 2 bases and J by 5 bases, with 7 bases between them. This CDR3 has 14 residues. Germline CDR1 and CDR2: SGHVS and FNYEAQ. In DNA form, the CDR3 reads TGTGCCAGCAGCTTACGGGGGGATAATTCACCCCTCCACTTT. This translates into CASSLRGDNSPLHF.

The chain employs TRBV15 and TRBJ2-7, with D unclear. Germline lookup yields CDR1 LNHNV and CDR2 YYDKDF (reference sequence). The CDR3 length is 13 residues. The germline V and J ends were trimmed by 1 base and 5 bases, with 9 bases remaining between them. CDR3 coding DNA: TGTGCCACCAGCAGAGCGCTCGGAGACGAGCAGTACGTC. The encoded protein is CATSRALGDEQYV.

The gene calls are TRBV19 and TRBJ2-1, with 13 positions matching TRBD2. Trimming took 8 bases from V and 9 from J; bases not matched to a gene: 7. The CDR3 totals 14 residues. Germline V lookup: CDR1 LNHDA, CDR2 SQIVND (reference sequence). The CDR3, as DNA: TGTGCCAGTCGTACTAGCGGGGGGGCCTTTGAGCAGTTCTTC. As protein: CASRTSGGAFEQFF.

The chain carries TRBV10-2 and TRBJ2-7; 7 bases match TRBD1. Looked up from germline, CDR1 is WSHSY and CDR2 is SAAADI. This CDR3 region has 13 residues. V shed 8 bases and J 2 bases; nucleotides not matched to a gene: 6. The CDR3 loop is CASSGTETYEQYF. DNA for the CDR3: TGCGCCAGCTCCGGGACAGAGACCTACGAGCAGTACTTC.

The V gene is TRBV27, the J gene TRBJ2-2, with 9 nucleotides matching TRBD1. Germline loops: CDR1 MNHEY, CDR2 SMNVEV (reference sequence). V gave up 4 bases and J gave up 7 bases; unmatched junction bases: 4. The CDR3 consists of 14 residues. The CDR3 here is CASSYRTGVGELFF. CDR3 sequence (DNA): TGTGCCAGCAGTTACCGGACAGGGGTCGGGGAGCTGTTTTTT.

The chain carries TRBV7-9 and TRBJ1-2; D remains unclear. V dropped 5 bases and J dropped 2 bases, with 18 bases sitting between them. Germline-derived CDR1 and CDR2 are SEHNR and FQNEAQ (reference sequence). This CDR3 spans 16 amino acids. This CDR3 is CASSHPLTEANYGYTF. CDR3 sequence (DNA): TGTGCCAGCAGCCATCCTCTCACAGAAGCAAACTATGGCTACACCTTC.

The CDR3 loop is CASSVGTGGGNTIYF. DNA for the CDR3: TGTGCCAGCAGCGTGGGGACAGGAGGTGGAAACACCATATATTTT. The V gene is TRBV9, the J gene TRBJ1-3, with TRBD1 matching 8 bases. Germline CDR1 and CDR2: SGDLS and YYNGEE. Germline trimming cut 2 bases from V and 3 bases from J; bases unmatched to any gene: 4. The CDR3 is 15 amino acids.

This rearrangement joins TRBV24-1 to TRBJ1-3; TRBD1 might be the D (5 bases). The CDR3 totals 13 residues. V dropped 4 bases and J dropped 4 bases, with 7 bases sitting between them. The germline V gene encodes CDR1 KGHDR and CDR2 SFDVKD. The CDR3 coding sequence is TGTGCCACCAGTGAGGCAGGGGGAAACACCATATATTTT. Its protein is CATSEAGGNTIYF.

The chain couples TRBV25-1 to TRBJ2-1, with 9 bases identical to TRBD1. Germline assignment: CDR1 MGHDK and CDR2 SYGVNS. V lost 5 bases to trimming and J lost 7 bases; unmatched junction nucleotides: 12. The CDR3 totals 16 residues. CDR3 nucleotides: TGTGCCAGCAGTCCAACCACCGGGACAGGGAAAAATGAGCAGTTCTTC. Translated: CASSPTTGTGKNEQFF.